This TCR beta chain appears in the sequencing data of a study of spatial heterogeneity in lung cancer. The sample holds a few counts of this clonotype. As for time point: blood at routine non-recurrence follow-up after resection. MiXCR was run by TCRdb on the 5' RACE reads, yielding one entry per CDR3 protein. The sample includes about 94,000 distinct CDR3 sequences, roughly a fifth of them seen just once. Germline-derived CDR1 and CDR2 are SEHNR and FQNEAQ (reference sequence). With 4 bases removed from V and 2 bases from J, the gap between germline ends came to 13 bases. The CDR3 length is 15 residues.

Here the sequenced sample was PBMCs, taken at follow-up. The receptor's source is a male donor with early-stage non-small cell lung cancer. This chain connects TRBV7-9 to TRBJ2-3; D remains ambiguous. The CDR3 here is CASSWWATNTDTQYF. The DNA of the CDR3 is TGTGCCAGCAGCTGGTGGGCGACGAACACAGATACGCAGTATTTT.